Listed below are T cell receptor beta chains from one sample, sequenced in a study of cytomegalovirus exposure and HLA in healthy donors. Sequencing was performed with immunoSEQ multiplex PCR; in TCRdb, only in-frame clones are kept and a portion is missing. The data contain 200,000 to 250,000 clones, around 64% of them singletons. The sample taken for sequencing was PBMCs. The source of these receptors is a man aged 40-49 years in good health and CMV-seropositive. The conserved cysteine and the conserved F or W are not part of the CDR3 here.

TRBV12-5 ASGIDSSPYEQY
TRBV5-1 ASSLGRAGKETQY
TRBV5-4 ASSSGPSGTEAF
TRBV7-9 SSSSQKGARARTEAF
TRBV27 ASSYQGGALGYEQY
TRBV5-6 ASSLESQLLNYGYT
TRBV2 ASSTTGGLAEQY
TRBV25-1 ASSDPGQGGADTQY
TRBV6-1 ASSPGQDTDTQY
TRBV10-3 AISEVGHNEQF
TRBV12-5 ASGLKTGTEYNEQF
TRBV5-4 ASSGQGQGRGAF
TRBV6-1 ASSADFNSPLH
TRBV7-6 ASSLMTEAYNSPLH
TRBV7-6 ASSSGWEVV
TRBV5-6 ASSLDGIGETQY
TRBV7-9 ASSFRDTEAF
TRBV2 ASGGGRRALSTDTQY
TRBV18 ASSPRGSGSNEQF
TRBV18 ASSPILDSIDGYT
TRBV4-1 ASSQGRDSLYEQY
TRBV6-6 ASSQDRVYGYT
TRBV5-4 ASSMAGSGKLF
TRBV5-1 ASRALAGATDTQY
TRBV6-6 ASSELTGSYNSPLH
TRBV28 ASPPAVVDSNQPQH
TRBV10-3 AISESGDRGTEAF